These 18 T cell receptor beta chains share one sample of origin, sequenced in a study of cytomegalovirus exposure and HLA in healthy donors (TCRdb year 2017). To prepare the library, the immunoSEQ multiplex PCR assay was applied. For the multiplex PCR, a mixture combining 60 forward primers for TCR Vbeta segments and 13 reverse primers for TCR Jbeta segments was used. What TCRdb holds here is the immuneACCESS table cut down to in-frame rearrangements. Part of the clones is not present; checked against another copy, under half of the missing clones reflect an unresolved V gene, and the others are unexplained. Within this sample are some 270,000 clones, with 80% to 95% of them counted one time only. The ten most abundant clones make up around 1.7% of the sample. Material for sequencing was PBMCs. The origin of the receptors is a girl between 2 and 10 years old in good health and CMV-seronegative.

This chain joins TRBV7-8 and TRBJ1-1, with no clear D. V was trimmed by 5 bases and J by 5 bases, leaving 15 bases between them. The CDR3 length is 14 residues. Germline CDR1 and CDR2: SGHVS and FQNEAQ. The CDR3 region has the DNA TGTGCCAGCAGCCCGCGGCGGGCGGGGACTGAAGCTTTCTTT. Amino acids: CASSPRRAGTEAFF.

V is TRBV27 and J is TRBJ1-4; D remains ambiguous. V was pared by 6 bases and J by 5 bases, with 13 bases between. CDR3 length: 14 residues. The germline CDR1 and CDR2 sequences are MNHEY and SMNVEV (reference sequence). This CDR3 is CASRRGQLNEKLFF. CDR3 DNA: TGTGCCAGCAGAAGAGGGCAGCTGAATGAAAAACTGTTTTTT.

J is TRBJ1-5 and V is TRBV19, with 7 nucleotides matching TRBD1. V dropped 2 bases and J dropped 4; count of bases not matched to a gene: 5. CDR3 length: 15 amino acids. Germline CDR1 LNHDA, CDR2 SQIVND (reference sequence). DNA of the CDR3: TGTGCCAGTAGTATAATGGGACAGAATAATCAGCCCCAGCATTTT. It encodes CASSIMGQNNQPQHF.

The rearrangement links TRBV28 to TRBJ1-5, with a weak D call TRBD1 (5 bases). The CDR3 is 15 residues long. CDR1 MDHEN and CDR2 SYDVKM come from the germline V gene. Trimming took off 3 bases at V and 4 bases at J, with 13 bases between the two ends. The CDR3: CASSFLTEKNQPQHF. CDR3 coding DNA: TGTGCCAGCAGTTTTCTGACAGAGAAAAATCAGCCCCAGCATTTT.

The chain employs TRBV19 and TRBJ1-4, with D possibly being TRBD1 (5 bases). The V end lost 5 bases, the J end lost 4 bases, and 11 bases lay between the germline ends. Germline V gene data show CDR1 as LNHDA and CDR2 as SQIVND (reference sequence). This CDR3 has 14 amino acids. CDR3 DNA sequence: TGTGCCAGTAGTGCAGGGTGGAATAATGAAAAACTGTTTTTT. The encoded protein is CASSAGWNNEKLFF.

The chain has TRBV21-1 and TRBJ2-2; TRBD2 is the table's D call and was not checked against the DNA. TRBV21-1 is a pseudogene. CDR3 length: 15 amino acids. CDR3 residues: CASSKGRGSFGELFF. The DNA for the CDR3 is TGTGCCAGCAGCAAAGGTCGAGGAAGTTTCGGGGAGCTGTTTTTT.

The chain uses TRBV25-1 and TRBJ2-3, with D possibly matching TRBD2 (6 bases). CDR1 is MGHDK, CDR2 SYGVNS, per germline. Trimming took 6 bases from V and 3 from J, leaving 10 bases between them. There are 13 residues in the CDR3. In DNA, the CDR3 is TGTGCCAGCAGCCCCGGGAGTACAGATACGCAGTATTTT. As protein: CASSPGSTDTQYF.

The rearrangement joins TRBV27 to TRBJ2-7, with D possibly being TRBD2 (6 bases). Germline V gives CDR1 MNHEY, CDR2 SMNVEV (reference sequence). This CDR3 contains 13 residues. V was clipped by 3 bases and J by 4 bases, with 10 bases between them. This CDR3 reads CASSFLGGYEQYF. The CDR3 coding sequence is TGTGCCAGCAGTTTCCTGGGGGGTTACGAGCAGTACTTC.

The chain links TRBV4-1 to TRBJ2-5, with D possibly being TRBD1 (6 bases). The CDR3 is 14 residues long. The V end lost 2 bases, the J end lost 2 bases, and 9 bases lay between the germline ends. From germline, CDR1 is MGHRA and CDR2 YSYEKL. The CDR3 DNA is TGCGCCAGCAGCCAATCACAGGGTCAAGAGACCCAGTACTTC. Amino acids: CASSQSQGQETQYF.

This CDR3 is CASSLRLPSSDEQFF. CDR3 DNA: TGTGCCAGCAGCTTAAGGTTACCATCGAGCGATGAGCAGTTCTTC. The V and J genes are TRBV7-9 and TRBJ2-1; D call uncertain. The CDR3 runs to 15 residues. The V end was cut by 2 bases, the J end by 8 bases, with 16 bases between. From germline, CDR1 is SEHNR and CDR2 FQNEAQ (reference sequence).

The chain couples TRBV18 to TRBJ2-6; TRBD1 aligns across 7 bases. Per germline, CDR1 KGHSH and CDR2 LQKENI. With V trimmed by 4 bases and J by 0 bases, 6 bases remained unmatched. The length of the CDR3 is 17 residues. The CDR3 reads CASSLGQVSSGANVLTF. DNA for the CDR3: TGTGCCAGCTCACTCGGACAGGTTTCCTCTGGGGCCAACGTCCTGACTTTC.

The V and J genes are TRBV19 and TRBJ1-5, with D perhaps matching TRBD1 (5 bases). V was shortened by 5 bases and J by 5 bases, with 10 bases between the two germline ends. The CDR3 spans 13 residues. Looked up from germline, CDR1 is LNHDA and CDR2 is SQIVND (reference sequence). CDR3 region: CASSRGVDQPQHF. CDR3 nucleotides: TGTGCCAGTAGTCGGGGGGTTGATCAGCCCCAGCATTTT. Drawing the rest from reference TRBV19 and TRBJ1-5, the complete variable domain is DGGITQSPKYLFRKEGQNVTLSCEQNLNHDAMYWYRQDPGQGLRLIYYSQIVNDFQKGDIAEGYSVSREKKESFPLTVTSAQKNPTAFYLCASSRGVDQPQHFGDGTRLSIL.

Worth noting for this clone: One end of the junction fails to match germline, which may point to a read error. This chain connects TRBV7-7 to TRBJ1-1; D gene unclear. Germline lookup yields CDR1 SSHAT and CDR2 FNYEAQ (reference sequence). CDR3 length: 13 residues. The CDR3 protein is CASSLARNTEAFF. The CDR3 bases are TGTGCTAGCAGCTTAGCCCGGAACACTGAAGCTTTCTTT.

The V call is TRBV5-1, the J call TRBJ1-1; D gene unclear. Trimming took off 0 bases at V and 2 bases at J, with 5 bases between the two ends. The CDR3 runs 13 residues. Germline values: CDR1 SGHRS, CDR2 YFSETQ. CDR3 in amino acids: CASSLAQNTEAFF. The DNA of the CDR3 is TGCGCCAGCAGCTTGGCCCAAAACACTGAAGCTTTCTTT.

This clone showed up just a few times. This chain joins TRBV4-1 and TRBJ1-5; 7 positions agree with TRBD1. The CDR3 runs to 16 residues. CDR1 is MGHRA, CDR2 YSYEKL, per germline. J was trimmed by 7 bases and V by 2 bases; bases with no gene match: 11. The CDR3 loop reads CASSQIPGQSEQPQHF. Written as DNA, the CDR3 is TGCGCCAGCAGCCAAATCCCGGGACAGTCAGAACAGCCCCAGCATTTT.

This clone came up a few times. The chain uses TRBV7-8 and TRBJ1-5, with D maybe TRBD1 (6 bases). The CDR3 runs to 14 residues. CDR1 and CDR2 from the germline V gene are SGHVS and FQNEAQ. Trimming cost V 4 bases and J 2 bases, with 9 bases left between them. The CDR3 loop is CASSSRTGNQPQHF. CDR3 DNA: TGTGCCAGCAGCTCTCGGACAGGCAATCAGCCCCAGCATTTT. Together with reference TRBV7-8 and TRBJ1-5, the CDR3 gives the full variable domain: GAGVSQSPRYKVAKRGQDVALRCDPISGHVSLFWYQQALGQGPEFLTYFQNEAQLDKSGLPSDRFFAERPEGSVSTLKIQRTQQEDSAVYLCASSSRTGNQPQHFGDGTRLSIL.

The chain couples TRBV13 to TRBJ2-7; 14 bases match TRBD2. The CDR3 runs 16 residues. V gave up 3 bases and J gave up 2 bases; unmatched junction bases: 3. Germline loops: CDR1 PRHDT, CDR2 FYEKMQ (reference sequence). DNA for the CDR3: TGTGCCAGCAGCTTCGGGGGACTAGCGGGGGCCTACGAGCAGTACTTC. Amino acid sequence: CASSFGGLAGAYEQYF. The full variable domain, rest sourced from reference TRBV13 and TRBJ2-7, is AAGVIQSPRHLIKEKRETATLKCYPIPRHDTVYWYQQGPGQDPQFLISFYEKMQSDKGSIPDRFSAQQFSDYHSELNMSSLELGDSALYFCASSFGGLAGAYEQYFGPGTRLTVT.

The chain has TRBV19 and TRBJ2-1; D ambiguous. The V gene's germline CDR1 is LNHDA and CDR2 SQIVND (reference sequence). V shed 0 bases and J shed 3 bases, with 3 bases lying between them. The CDR3 sequence is 13 residues long. The CDR3 DNA is TGTGCCAGTAGTATAGACCTCTACAATGAGCAGTTCTTC. As protein: CASSIDLYNEQFF.